This TCR beta chain was sequenced in a study of beta chain features in type 1 diabetes. For the study at large: Similarity in age, gender and cell yields was seen between patients and healthy donors. Findings and caveats of the study: For Type 1 diabetes patients, all four CD4+ subsets carried TCRB CDR3s that were moderately but significantly shorter. In the patient group, naive, central memory and Treg TCRB repertoires seemed more alike than in the healthy donor group. A possible short-template PCR bias applies equally to patients and controls.

Every isolated RNA sample was fully reverse transcribed, so sequencing captured expressed TCRB transcripts. Profiled with immunoSEQ multiplex PCR; TCRdb holds only in-frame clones, not every one. Of roughly 160,000 clones detected, approximately 7.9% appear once; the ten largest clones hold 0.5%. CDR3 length equals 15 residues. The junction had 8 bases not matched to a gene; V was cut back by 6 bases and J by 4 bases. Germline CDR1 SNHLY, CDR2 FYNNEI. Note on this clone: What it recognizes is unknown.

The authors sorted CD4+ naive, central memory, regulatory and stem cell-like memory cells via CD45RO/CCR7/CD25/CD127/CD95/CD27. What was sequenced was central memory CD4+ T cells from blood. This sequence originates from a man between 18 and 29 years old with type 1 diabetes. The V call is TRBV2, the J call TRBJ1-3; 8 nucleotides align to TRBD1. The CDR3 spells CASSTDRVRGNTIYF. DNA for the CDR3: TGTGCCAGCAGCACGGACAGGGTGCGCGGAAACACCATATATTTT.